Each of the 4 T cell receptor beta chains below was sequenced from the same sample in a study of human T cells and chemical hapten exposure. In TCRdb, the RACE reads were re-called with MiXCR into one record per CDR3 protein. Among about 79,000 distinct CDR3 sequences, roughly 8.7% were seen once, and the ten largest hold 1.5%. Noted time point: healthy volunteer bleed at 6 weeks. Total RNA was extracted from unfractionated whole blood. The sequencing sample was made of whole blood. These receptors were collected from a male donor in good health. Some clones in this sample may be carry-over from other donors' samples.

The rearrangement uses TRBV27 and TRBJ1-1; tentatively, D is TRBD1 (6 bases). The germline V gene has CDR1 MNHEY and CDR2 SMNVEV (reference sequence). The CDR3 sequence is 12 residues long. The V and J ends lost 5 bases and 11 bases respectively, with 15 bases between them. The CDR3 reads CASSTAGQSAFF. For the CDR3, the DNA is TGTGCCAGCAGTACAGCCGGACAGTCGGCTTTCTTT.

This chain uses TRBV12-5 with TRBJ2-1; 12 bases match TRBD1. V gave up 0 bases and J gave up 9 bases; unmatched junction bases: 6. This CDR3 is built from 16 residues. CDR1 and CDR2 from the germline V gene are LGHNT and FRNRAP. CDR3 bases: TGTGCTAGTGGTTTGGTGGGCGGGACAGGGGGCAGTGAGCAGTTCTTC. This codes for CASGLVGGTGGSEQFF.

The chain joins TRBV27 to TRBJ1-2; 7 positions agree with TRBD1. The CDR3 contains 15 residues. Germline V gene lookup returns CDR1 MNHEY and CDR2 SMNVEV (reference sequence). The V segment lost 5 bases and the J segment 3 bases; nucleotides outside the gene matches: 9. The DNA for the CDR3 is TGTGCCAGCAGTCCCACGACAGGGAGGTACTATGGCTACACCTTC. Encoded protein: CASSPTTGRYYGYTF.

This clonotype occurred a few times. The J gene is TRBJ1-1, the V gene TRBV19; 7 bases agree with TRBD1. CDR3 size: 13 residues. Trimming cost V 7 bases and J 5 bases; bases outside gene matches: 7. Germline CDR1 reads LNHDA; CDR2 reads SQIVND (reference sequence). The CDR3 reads CASKTGPGTEAFF. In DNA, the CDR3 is TGTGCCAGTAAGACAGGGCCGGGGACTGAAGCTTTCTTT.